These T cell receptor beta chains were read from a single sample in a study of blood T cell repertoires in COVID-19. Only in-frame clones appear in the TCRdb table, and some are missing; sequencing was by immunoSEQ multiplex PCR. The sample carries about 160,000 clones, around 84% recorded once. Specimen: peripheral blood. The receptor source for this set is a man in his 60s with COVID-19, enrolled during active disease. Both conserved end residues are part of each CDR3. Each record gives: V gene, D gene, clone size, J gene, CDR3 protein, CDR3 DNA. The D gene is left open where the match is weak. Only some rows state a clone size, as once, few, many or a class for expanded clones.

TRBV27,TRBD1,-,TRBJ1-5,CASSLDRFNQPQHF,TGTGCCAGCAGTTTGGACAGGTTCAATCAGCCCCAGCATTTT
TRBV2,TRBD1,-,TRBJ1-2,CASKDGTAYGYTF,TGTGCCAGCAAGGACGGGACAGCATATGGCTACACCTTC
TRBV6-6,TRBD2,-,TRBJ2-3,CASSPTNSGMFTDTQYF,TGTGCCAGCAGTCCAACAAATAGCGGGATGTTCACAGATACGCAGTATTTT
TRBV6-5,TRBD1,-,TRBJ1-1,CASSKQGSFTEAFF,TGTGCCAGCAGTAAACAGGGGTCGTTCACTGAAGCTTTCTTT
TRBV4-3,TRBD2,-,TRBJ2-5,CASSQVGTSGAETQYF,TGCGCCAGCAGCCAAGTGGGGACTAGCGGGGCGGAGACCCAGTACTTC
TRBV27,-,-,TRBJ2-5,CASGKERETQYF,TGTGCCAGTGGAAAGGAGCGGGAGACCCAGTACTTC
TRBV10-3,TRBD1,-,TRBJ1-1,CAISVEQGAGEAFF,TGTGCCATCAGTGTTGAGCAGGGGGCTGGTGAAGCTTTCTTT
TRBV18,TRBD2,-,TRBJ2-3,CASSAGLAGAPDTQYF,TGTGCCAGCTCAGCGGGACTAGCGGGAGCCCCAGATACGCAGTATTTT
TRBV6-6,-,-,TRBJ1-1,CASRHRSGGNQTFF,TGTGCCAGCAGACACCGGTCTGGGGGCAATCAGACTTTCTTT
TRBV7-9,-,-,TRBJ1-5,CASSSGVQPQHF,TGTGCCAGCAGCTCAGGGGTTCAGCCCCAGCATTTT
TRBV19,-,-,TRBJ1-3,CASSNPGGASPIYF,TGTGCCAGTAGTAACCCGGGGGGCGCATCCCCCATATATTTT
TRBV5-5,-,-,TRBJ2-7,CASSPPRGTATYEQYF,TGTGCCAGCAGCCCTCCTAGAGGTACCGCGACCTACGAGCAGTACTTC
TRBV19,TRBD1,-,TRBJ1-4,CASSPGQGAGGYEKLFF,TGTGCCAGTAGTCCGGGACAGGGGGCCGGGGGGTATGAAAAACTGTTTTTT
TRBV5-4,-,-,TRBJ2-7,CASTLRGGDSYEQYF,TGTGCCAGCACCCTCCGGGGCGGGGACTCCTACGAGCAGTACTTC
TRBV19,TRBD2,once,TRBJ2-1,CASRLAGTSYNEQFF,TGTGCCAGTAGACTAGCGGGGACGTCCTACAATGAGCAGTTCTTC
TRBV4-2,-,-,TRBJ1-4,CASSQDSYRGANEKLFF,TGTGCCAGCAGCCAAGATTCTTATCGGGGGGCTAATGAAAAACTGTTTTTT
TRBV5-1,TRBD2,-,TRBJ2-1,CASSLGVAGGPTRYNEQFF,TGCGCCAGCAGCTTAGGGGTAGCGGGGGGCCCCACCCGTTACAATGAGCAGTTCTTC
TRBV20-1,-,-,TRBJ1-2,CSASSGAGGYTF,TGCAGTGCTAGTTCAGGGGCCGGTGGCTACACCTTC
TRBV7-2,-,-,TRBJ1-5,CASSLGQNQPQHF,TGTGCCAGCAGCTTAGGGCAGAATCAGCCCCAGCATTTT
TRBV9,TRBD2,-,TRBJ2-7,CASSAAGGISYEQYF,TGTGCCAGCAGCGCCGCGGGGGGAATTTCCTACGAGCAGTACTTC
TRBV3-1/TRBV3-2,-,-,TRBJ2-5,CASSPLSETQYF,TGTGCCAGCAGCCCCCTATCGGAGACCCAGTACTTC
TRBV9,-,-,TRBJ2-2,CASSKWMGGANTGELFF,TGTGCCAGCAGCAAATGGATGGGGGGTGCGAACACCGGGGAGCTGTTTTTT
TRBV2,TRBD1,-,TRBJ2-5,CASKAQGVQETQYF,TGTGCCAGCAAGGCCCAGGGGGTTCAAGAGACCCAGTACTTC
TRBV6-2/TRBV6-3,-,few,TRBJ1-5,CASSYFLQGRFRNQPQHF,TGTGCCAGCAGTTACTTTCTACAGGGAAGGTTTCGCAATCAGCCCCAGCATTTT
TRBV6-5,-,-,TRBJ1-6,CASSYIGREVSPLHF,TGTGCCAGCAGTTACATTGGCAGGGAGGTTTCACCCCTCCACTTT
TRBV27,-,-,TRBJ1-1,CASRLFTNTEAFF,TGTGCCAGCAGGCTATTTACGAACACTGAAGCTTTCTTT
TRBV12-3/TRBV12-4,-,-,TRBJ2-1,CASSFESALFF,TGTGCCAGCAGTTTTGAGTCTGCATTATTCTTC
TRBV7-8,TRBD1,few,TRBJ1-3,CASSFVTGDTGNTIYF,TGTGCCAGCAGCTTCGTGACAGGGGATACTGGAAACACCATATATTTT
TRBV3-1/TRBV3-2,TRBD1,-,TRBJ1-1,CASSGSDRGTEAFF,TGTGCCAGCAGCGGATCGGACAGGGGCACTGAAGCTTTCTTT
TRBV6-5,TRBD1,-,TRBJ1-2,CASRLQGALGYGYTF,TGTGCCAGCAGGCTACAGGGGGCTCTTGGCTATGGCTACACCTTC
TRBV3-1/TRBV3-2,TRBD2,few,TRBJ2-3,CASSHGLARSHTQYF,TGTGCCAGCAGCCACGGACTAGCGAGGAGTCATACGCAGTATTTT
TRBV6-5,TRBD1,once,TRBJ2-1,CASTIGQATYNEQFF,TGTGCCAGCACCATTGGACAGGCCACCTACAATGAGCAGTTCTTC
TRBV29-1,TRBD1,-,TRBJ1-1,CSVEGQGIEAFF,TGCAGCGTTGAAGGACAGGGGATTGAGGCTTTCTTT
TRBV4-3,-,few,TRBJ1-4,CASSQDYQANEKLFF,TGCGCCAGCAGCCAAGATTACCAGGCTAATGAAAAACTGTTTTTT
TRBV7-2,-,-,TRBJ1-2,CASSSQGNYGYTF,TGTGCCAGCAGCTCACAGGGAAACTATGGCTACACCTTC
TRBV11-2,-,-,TRBJ2-1,CASSLAAGYNEQFF,TGTGCCAGCAGCTTAGCGGCGGGGTACAATGAGCAGTTCTTC
TRBV29-1,TRBD1,-,TRBJ2-1,CSAGDRGFFGEQFF,TGCAGCGCCGGGGACAGGGGATTCTTTGGTGAGCAGTTCTTC
TRBV7-9,-,-,TRBJ1-5,CASSAAGQVNQPQHF,TGTGCCAGCAGCGCAGCTGGACAAGTCAATCAGCCCCAGCATTTT
TRBV6-6,TRBD1,-,TRBJ1-5,CASRPGQGQNQPQHF,TGTGCCAGCAGGCCCGGACAGGGACAAAATCAGCCCCAGCATTTT
TRBV24-1,-,-,TRBJ2-2,CATSDPLRGGGSGELFF,TGTGCCACCAGTGACCCGCTCAGGGGAGGGGGTTCCGGGGAGCTGTTTTTT
TRBV5-1,TRBD1,-,TRBJ2-3,CASQNGGTGKTDTQYF,TGCGCCAGTCAGAACGGGGGGACAGGGAAAACAGATACGCAGTATTTT
TRBV27,TRBD1,-,TRBJ2-1,CASSIRGTGGWNEQFF,TGTGCCAGCAGTATCCGAGGGACAGGGGGCTGGAATGAGCAGTTCTTC
TRBV7-9,-,-,TRBJ1-2,CASSQAGSYGYTF,TGTGCCAGCAGCCAAGCGGGTAGCTATGGCTACACCTTC
TRBV6-1,-,-,TRBJ2-7,CASSERVGGPYEQYF,TGTGCCAGCAGTGAACGTGTGGGGGGACCCTACGAGCAGTACTTC
TRBV19,TRBD1,-,TRBJ1-2,CASSRSAQGGNNYGYTF,TGTGCCAGTAGTAGGAGCGCACAGGGGGGAAATAACTATGGCTACACCTTC
TRBV27,-,-,TRBJ2-2,CASSWQGQINTGELFF,TGTGCCAGCAGTTGGCAGGGGCAGATAAACACCGGGGAGCTGTTTTTT
TRBV6-2/TRBV6-3,-,-,TRBJ1-2,CASSPAERGYTF,TGTGCCAGCAGTCCCGCGGAACGGGGCTACACCTTC
TRBV2,-,-,TRBJ2-1,CASSSPDRNNEQFF,TGTGCCAGCAGTTCTCCCGACAGAAACAATGAGCAGTTCTTC
TRBV5-5,TRBD1,-,TRBJ1-2,CASSLDRGQGYTF,TGTGCCAGCAGCTTGGACAGGGGGCAAGGCTACACCTTC